The rows below give T cell receptor beta chains drawn from one sample of a study of blood T cell repertoires in COVID-19. The data were produced by immunoSEQ multiplex PCR, yet TCRdb's version contains in-frame clones alone and is incomplete. The sample consists of a few hundred thousand clones, around 84% of them appearing once. Material: PBMCs or T cells enriched from blood (not recorded which). The receptors here all came from a woman aged 40 to 50 who had recovered from COVID-19. The CDR3 runs from the conserved cysteine through the conserved F or W. Fields, in order: V gene, J gene, D gene, clone size, CDR3 DNA, CDR3 protein. A D gene is named only where the DNA matches it firmly. For some rows the clone size is stated as once, few or many, or as a class when expanded; others skip it.

TRBV28	TRBJ1-6	NA	NA	TGTGCCAGCAGAACTCAGGGGTGGAATTCACCCCTCCACTTT	CASRTQGWNSPLHF
TRBV5-8	TRBJ1-2	NA	few	TGTGCCAGCAGCTTGGGAGACAGGCCCTATGGCTACACCTTC	CASSLGDRPYGYTF
TRBV19	TRBJ2-1	NA	NA	TGTGCCCCCCCTCCCGCAGGGGATGAGCAGTTCTTC	CAPPPAGDEQFF
TRBV15	TRBJ1-5	NA	NA	TGTGCCACCAGCAGAGCGGTAACGCGTGACAATCAGCCCCAGCATTTT	CATSRAVTRDNQPQHF
TRBV9	TRBJ2-3	TRBD2	NA	TGTGCCAGCAGCGTACGCGGGAGGGGAGATACGCAGTATTTT	CASSVRGRGDTQYF
TRBV7-9	TRBJ2-5	NA	NA	TGTGCCAGCAGCTTAAAGTACAACCAAGAGACCCAGTACTTC	CASSLKYNQETQYF
TRBV28	TRBJ2-3	NA	few	TGTGCCAGCAGTGCATTCAGGCGAAGCACAGATACGCAGTATTTT	CASSAFRRSTDTQYF
TRBV7-8	TRBJ1-5	NA	NA	TGTGCCAGCAGCTTAGGGGCATATCAGCCCCAGCATTTT	CASSLGAYQPQHF
TRBV30	TRBJ1-3	NA	NA	TGTGCCTGGAGTGCCGGACAGCCGACCTCTGGAAACACCATATATTTT	CAWSAGQPTSGNTIYF
TRBV7-9	TRBJ2-1	TRBD2	NA	TGTGCCAGCAGCCCATCGTGGAGGGAGGGCTTTTGGGATGAGCAGTTCTTC	CASSPSWREGFWDEQFF
TRBV14	TRBJ2-3	TRBD1	NA	TGTGCCAGCAGCCCACAGACAGGGCGCACAGATACGCAGTATTTT	CASSPQTGRTDTQYF
TRBV29-1	TRBJ1-1	NA	NA	TGCAGCGTCCGGACAGCTGCAGGAGCTTTCTTT	CSVRTAAGAFF
TRBV5-3	TRBJ2-1	NA	NA	TGTGCCAGAAGTTCTCCCCCTCAACCGGGGAGCCCATACGACGAGCAGTTCTTC	CARSSPPQPGSPYDEQFF
TRBV10-3	TRBJ1-6	NA	few	TGTGCCATCAGTGAGTCGTCAAATTCACCCCTCCACTTT	CAISESSNSPLHF
TRBV5-1	TRBJ2-7	TRBD1	NA	TGCGCCAGCAGCTTTTATCGGGACAGCGAATACGAGCAGTACTTC	CASSFYRDSEYEQYF
TRBV19	TRBJ1-5	TRBD1	NA	TGTGCCAGTAGTACCCAAATATGGACAGGGGGCAATCAGCCCCAGCATTTT	CASSTQIWTGGNQPQHF
TRBV30	TRBJ2-2	TRBD2	NA	TGTGCCTGGAGTGTAAAGCGGGGAGACACCGGGGAGCTGTTTTTT	CAWSVKRGDTGELFF
TRBV5-1	TRBJ2-2	TRBD2	NA	TGCGCCAGCAGCCGTTTCCCCACACTAGCGGGAGGCCTTGCCTTGAACACCGGGGAGCTGTTTTTT	CASSRFPTLAGGLALNTGELFF
TRBV30	TRBJ1-2	NA	NA	TGTGCCTGGAGTGGAGACAGGATGGGTCGTGGCTACACCTTC	CAWSGDRMGRGYTF
TRBV13	TRBJ2-2	NA	NA	TGTGCCAGCAGCTCCCGAGTTGCGAACACCGGGGAGCTGTTTTTT	CASSSRVANTGELFF
TRBV5-1	TRBJ2-3	TRBD2	NA	TGCGCCAGCAGCTTGCCGGGACTAGCGGGAGGGCCGACAGATACGCAGTATTTT	CASSLPGLAGGPTDTQYF
TRBV6-5	TRBJ1-2	TRBD1	NA	TGTGCCAGCAGCCAAGGGACCGGGACAGCCTATGGCTACACCTTC	CASSQGTGTAYGYTF
TRBV11-2	TRBJ2-1	TRBD2	NA	TGTGCCAGCAGCTCCATGACTAGCGGGGGTGGGTACAATGAGCAGTTCTTC	CASSSMTSGGGYNEQFF
TRBV6-2/TRBV6-3	TRBJ1-2	NA	NA	TGTGCCAGCAGTTTACAGTACTATGGCTACACCTTC	CASSLQYYGYTF
TRBV30	TRBJ1-1	NA	NA	TGTGCCTGGAGTGTACCGGGGTTGGACACTGAAGCTTTCTTT	CAWSVPGLDTEAFF
TRBV27	TRBJ1-1	TRBD1	NA	TGTGCCAGCAGTTTAGGACAGGGAGGAAAAGCTTTCTTT	CASSLGQGGKAFF
TRBV4-3	TRBJ2-6	NA	NA	TGCGCCAGCAGCCAAGATGGCGGTACCGGGGCCAACGTCCTGACTTTC	CASSQDGGTGANVLTF
TRBV27	TRBJ2-3	NA	NA	TGTGCCAGCAGTCAGCAGGGGTCTAGCACAGATACGCAGTATTTT	CASSQQGSSTDTQYF
TRBV4-3	TRBJ2-3	NA	NA	TGCGCCAGCAGCCAAGAAACAGTTTGGAACACAGATACGCAGTATTTT	CASSQETVWNTDTQYF
TRBV5-4	TRBJ2-3	NA	NA	TGTGCCAGCAGCGAACAGGGACGAGGAGATACGCAGTATTTT	CASSEQGRGDTQYF
TRBV18	TRBJ2-1	NA	NA	TGTGCCAGCTCACCACGAGGCGGAGGGGCCACGTACAATGAGCAGTTCTTC	CASSPRGGGATYNEQFF
TRBV5-5	TRBJ1-1	TRBD1	NA	TGTGCCAGCAGCTTGCTGACAGGGGACACTGAAGCTTTCTTT	CASSLLTGDTEAFF
TRBV23-1	TRBJ1-6	NA	NA	TGCGCCAGCAGTCAATTTCGGGGTGGACAGAGAACTAATTCACCCCTCCACTTT	CASSQFRGGQRTNSPLHF
TRBV29-1	TRBJ1-2	TRBD1	few	TGCAGCGTTGAAGGTTCAATTGGACAGGGGTATGGCTACACCTTC	CSVEGSIGQGYGYTF
TRBV28	TRBJ1-5	NA	NA	TGTGCCAGCAGTTTACCGGGAGGCCATAGCAATCAGCCCCAGCATTTT	CASSLPGGHSNQPQHF
TRBV10-3	TRBJ1-1	NA	NA	TGTGCCATCAGGCGGACCCAGGGCACTGAAGCTTTCTTT	CAIRRTQGTEAFF
TRBV4-1	TRBJ1-1	TRBD1	NA	TGCGCCAGCAGCGGAATGACAGGGAGAGGCGACACTGAAGCTTTCTTT	CASSGMTGRGDTEAFF
TRBV7-8	TRBJ1-1	TRBD1	NA	TGTGCCAGCAGCCGCACAGGGGGAGATGCTTTCTTT	CASSRTGGDAFF
TRBV4-1	TRBJ1-6	NA	NA	TGCGCCAGCAGCCAAGCAGTATATAATTCACCCCTCCACTTT	CASSQAVYNSPLHF
TRBV27	TRBJ1-6	NA	NA	TGTGCCAGCAGTTCAACAGGATATAATTCACCCCTCCACTTT	CASSSTGYNSPLHF
TRBV30	TRBJ1-2	TRBD1	NA	TGTGCCTGGACTACAGGGGACCCTGGCTACACCTTC	CAWTTGDPGYTF
TRBV5-6	TRBJ1-2	TRBD1	NA	TGTGCCAGCAGGGAGACAGGGATTAACTATGGCTACACCTTC	CASRETGINYGYTF
TRBV11-2	TRBJ1-5	NA	NA	TGTGCCAGCAGCTCAGACTATTATAGCAATCAGCCCCAGCATTTT	CASSSDYYSNQPQHF